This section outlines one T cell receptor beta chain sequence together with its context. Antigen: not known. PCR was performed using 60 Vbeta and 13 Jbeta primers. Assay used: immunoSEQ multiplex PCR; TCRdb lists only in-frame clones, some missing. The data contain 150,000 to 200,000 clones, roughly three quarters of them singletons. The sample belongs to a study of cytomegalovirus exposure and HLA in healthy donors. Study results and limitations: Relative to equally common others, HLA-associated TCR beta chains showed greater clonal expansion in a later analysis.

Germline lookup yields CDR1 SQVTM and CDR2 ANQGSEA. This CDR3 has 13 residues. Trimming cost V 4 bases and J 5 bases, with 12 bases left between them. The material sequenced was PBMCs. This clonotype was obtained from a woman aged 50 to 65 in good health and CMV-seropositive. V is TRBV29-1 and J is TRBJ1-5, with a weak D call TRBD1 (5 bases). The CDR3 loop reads CSVGRGKDQPQHF. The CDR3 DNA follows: TGCAGCGTTGGAAGGGGAAAGGATCAGCCCCAGCATTTT.